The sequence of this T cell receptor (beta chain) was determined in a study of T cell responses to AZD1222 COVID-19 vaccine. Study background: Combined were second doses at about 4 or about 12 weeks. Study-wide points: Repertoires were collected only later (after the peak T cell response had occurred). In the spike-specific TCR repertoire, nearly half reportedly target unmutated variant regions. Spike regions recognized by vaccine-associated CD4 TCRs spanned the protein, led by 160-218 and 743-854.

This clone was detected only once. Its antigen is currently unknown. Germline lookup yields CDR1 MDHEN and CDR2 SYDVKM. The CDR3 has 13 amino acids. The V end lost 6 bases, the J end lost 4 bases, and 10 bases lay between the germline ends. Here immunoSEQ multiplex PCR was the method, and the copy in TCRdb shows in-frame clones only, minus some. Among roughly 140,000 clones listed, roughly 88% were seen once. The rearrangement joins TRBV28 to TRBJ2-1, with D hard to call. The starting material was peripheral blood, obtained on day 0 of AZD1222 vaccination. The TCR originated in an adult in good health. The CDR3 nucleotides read TGTGCCAGCAGCCCGAGGAATTACAATGAGCAGTTCTTC. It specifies CASSPRNYNEQFF.